The following is a T cell receptor beta chain sequence with its context. Its specificity is not known. Germline V gene lookup returns CDR1 SNHLY and CDR2 FYNNEI. V was shortened by 7 bases and J by 0 bases, with 18 bases between the two germline ends. The CDR3 has 17 residues. The assay, immunoSEQ v3.0, was run at survey level. Data came from immunoSEQ multiplex PCR; TCRdb stores just in-frame clones and leaves some out. The table records around 22,000 clones, approximately 95% of them present only once. Prior to DNA extraction, the samples held roughly 1-10 million cryopreserved PBMC. This entry belongs to a study of long-term antiretroviral therapy in people with HIV. Points from the study as a whole: Before ART, certain clones expanded, and these dominated the repertoire at all time points.

The chain couples TRBV2 to TRBJ1-4; possible D gene TRBD1, 6 bases. The TCR originated in a woman in her 50s with HIV. Source: unsorted PBMCs, taken roughly 5.1 years after starting antiretroviral therapy. For the CDR3, the DNA is TGTGCCAGCAATCCGACCGGAGGGGGTCCAACTAATGAAAAACTGTTTTTT. It is translated as CASNPTGGGPTNEKLFF. The entire variable domain, with the rest obtained from reference TRBV2 and TRBJ1-4, is as follows: EPEVTQTPSHQVTQMGQEVILRCVPISNHLYFYWYRQILGQKVEFLVSFYNNEISEKSEIFDDQFSVERPDGSNFTLKIRSTKLEDSAMYFCASNPTGGGPTNEKLFFGSGTQLSVL.